The clone carrying this T cell receptor (beta chain) was observed at least ten times. In TCRdb, the 5' RACE reads were re-called with MiXCR into one record per CDR3 protein. The data show about 59,000 distinct CDR3 sequences, with 24% seen just once and 4.6% held by the top ten. V dropped 6 bases and J dropped 4 bases, with 13 bases sitting between them. The CDR3 has 14 residues. The source of the sample is a study of neurological immune-mediated disorders. Time point denoted: technical triplicate 2. Material for sequencing was PBMCs. The receptor was isolated from a man aged 60 to 69 with HTLV-1-associated myelopathy (HAM/TSP). The chain has TRBV12-3 or TRBV12-4 and TRBJ2-1; D gene uncertain. The CDR3 DNA is TGTGCCAGCAGCCCACCTACAAATTACAATGAGCAGTTCTTC. Translating it yields CASSPPTNYNEQFF.